This T cell receptor (beta chain) appears in the sequencing data of a study of blood T cell repertoires in COVID-19. The germline V gene encodes CDR1 MDHEN and CDR2 SYDVKM. The CDR3 consists of 14 residues. Assay: immunoSEQ multiplex PCR; the TCRdb copy retains only in-frame clones and omits some. Here the sample spans approximately 300,000 clones, under 90% being singletons. This clone was seen a few times. This clonotype originated in a woman under 30 who had recovered from COVID-19. The material sequenced was PBMCs or T cells enriched from blood (not recorded which). The chain carries TRBV28 and TRBJ1-5; D call uncertain. The CDR3 DNA reads as TGTGGAACCGAGTCAGCGCCTGGCAATCAGCCCCAGCATTTT. Translation gives CGTESAPGNQPQHF.